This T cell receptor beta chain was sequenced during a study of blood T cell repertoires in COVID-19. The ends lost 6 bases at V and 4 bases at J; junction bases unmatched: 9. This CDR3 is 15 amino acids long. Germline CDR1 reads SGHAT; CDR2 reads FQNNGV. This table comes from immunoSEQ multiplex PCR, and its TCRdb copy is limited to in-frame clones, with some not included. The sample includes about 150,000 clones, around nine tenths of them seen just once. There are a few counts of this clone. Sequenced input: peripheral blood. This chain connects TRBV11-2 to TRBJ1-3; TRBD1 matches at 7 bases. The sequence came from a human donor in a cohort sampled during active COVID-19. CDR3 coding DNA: TGTGCCAGCAGACTAAATACAGGGGAAGGAAACACCATATATTTT. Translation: CASRLNTGEGNTIYF. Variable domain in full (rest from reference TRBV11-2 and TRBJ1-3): EAGVAQSPRYKIIEKRQSVAFWCNPISGHATLYWYQQILGQGPKLLIQFQNNGVVDDSQLPKDRFSAERLKGVDSTLKIQPAKLEDSAVYLCASRLNTGEGNTIYFGEGSWLTVV.